The clone carrying this T cell receptor beta chain occurred a few times. Its target is not known. The sample originates from a study of cytomegalovirus exposure and HLA in healthy donors. Study-level findings and limits: From TCR beta sequences, most subjects' HLA-A and HLA-B alleles were reportedly predicted accurately. As was reported, the classifier diagnosed cytomegalovirus status with high specificity and sensitivity. The dataset shows that most TCR sequences were rare, while some public TCRs occurred in many donors. In a later analysis, most CMV-associated TCR beta chains appeared HLA-restricted.

Both 60 Vbeta primers and 13 Jbeta primers went into the PCR. Clones were sequenced by immunoSEQ multiplex PCR, and TCRdb holds only the in-frame ones, with some missing. This sample has 90,000 to 110,000 clones, with 78% found just once. Germline V lookup: CDR1 SGDLS, CDR2 YYNGEE. The CDR3 sequence is 12 residues long. Trimming stripped 0 bases from V and 6 bases from J, with 5 bases between. The clonotype originates from a man aged 25 to 40 in good health and CMV-seronegative. The sequenced sample was PBMCs. This sequence joins TRBV9 and TRBJ2-3; no clear D gene. Here the CDR3 reads CASSVALDTQYF. Here the CDR3 DNA reads TGTGCCAGCAGCGTAGCTCTCGATACGCAGTATTTT.